One and the same sample provided the 21 T cell receptor beta chains below, sequenced in a study of CD8 T cells in Susac syndrome. cDNA came from 0.5 to 1 ug RNA primed by random hexamers. TCRdb fed the immunoSEQ multiplex PCR reads into MiXCR, producing one record per CDR3 protein. The profile shows 200,000 to 250,000 distinct CDR3 sequences, about 94% of them singletons. Sequencing input: CD4+ T cells from PBMCs. The receptors here all came from a human donor with Susac syndrome.

This chain uses TRBV7-9 with TRBJ1-3; 10 nucleotides match TRBD1. This CDR3 is built from 16 residues. Trimming at V came to 5 bases and at J to 1 base, leaving 5 bases not matched to a gene. Germline-derived CDR1 and CDR2 are SEHNR and FQNEAQ (reference sequence). CDR3 in DNA: TGTGCCAGCAGCAAGGGACAGGGGATTTCTGGAAACACCATATATTTT. Its translation is CASSKGQGISGNTIYF.

This clonotype was detected only once. V usage is TRBV7-2 and J usage is TRBJ2-3; D uncertain. The CDR3 sequence is 14 residues long. V lost 1 base to trimming and J lost 6 bases, with 11 bases between them. The germline V gene has CDR1 SGHTA and CDR2 FQGNSA. CDR3 residues: CASSLEQPGDTQYF. The CDR3 region has the DNA TGTGCCAGCAGCTTAGAGCAGCCTGGGGATACGCAGTATTTT.

The V call is TRBV3-1, the J call TRBJ2-6; D might be TRBD2 (6 bases). This CDR3 comprises 15 residues. CDR1 is LGHDT, CDR2 YNNKEL, per germline (reference sequence). Deletions cut 4 bases from V and 3 bases from J, with 10 bases between. CDR3 sequence: CASSPRGGGANVLTF. CDR3 in DNA: TGTGCCAGCAGCCCCCGGGGAGGTGGGGCCAACGTCCTGACTTTC. The full variable domain, its missing parts supplied by reference TRBV3-1 and TRBJ2-6, is DTAVSQTPKYLVTQMGNDKSIKCEQNLGHDTMYWYKQDSKKFLKIMFSYNNKELIINETVPNRFSPKSPDKAHLNLHINSLELGDSAVYFCASSPRGGGANVLTFGAGSRLTVL.

The CDR3 reads CASSQDGEGGDGANVLTF. DNA of the CDR3: TGCGCCAGCAGCCAAGATGGTGAGGGGGGTGATGGGGCCAACGTCCTGACTTTC. The chain joins TRBV4-1 to TRBJ2-6; the D gene could be TRBD1 or TRBD2 (6 bases each). Germline lookup yields CDR1 MGHRA and CDR2 YSYEKL. The CDR3 is made up of 18 amino acids. The V end was cut by 0 bases, the J end by 3 bases, with 15 bases between.

The genes are TRBV28 and TRBJ2-1, with D possibly being TRBD1 (5 bases). The CDR3 has 13 residues. V was pared by 4 bases and J by 7 bases, with 11 bases between. The germline V gene has CDR1 MDHEN and CDR2 SYDVKM. The CDR3 DNA sequence: TGTGCCAGCAGTTCCCCCCCAGGGAATGAGCAGTTCTTC. Residues: CASSSPPGNEQFF. Together with reference TRBV28 and TRBJ2-1, the CDR3 gives the full variable domain: DVKVTQSSRYLVKRTGEKVFLECVQDMDHENMFWYRQDPGLGLRLIYFSYDVKMKEKGDIPEGYSVSREKKERFSLILESASTNQTSMYLCASSSPPGNEQFFGPGTRLTVL.

The rearrangement joins TRBV7-8 to TRBJ2-1; D is possibly TRBD1 or TRBD2 (5 bases each). V gave up 5 bases and J gave up 5 bases, with 16 bases separating them. Germline V gene sequence: CDR1 SGHVS, CDR2 FQNEAQ. The CDR3 runs to 15 residues. CDR3 amino acids: CASSAYTGTNNEQFF. The CDR3, as DNA: TGTGCCAGCAGCGCGTACACCGGGACGAACAATGAGCAGTTCTTC. The variable domain in full, completed from reference TRBV7-8 and TRBJ2-1, reads GAGVSQSPRYKVAKRGQDVALRCDPISGHVSLFWYQQALGQGPEFLTYFQNEAQLDKSGLPSDRFFAERPEGSVSTLKIQRTQQEDSAVYLCASSAYTGTNNEQFFGPGTRLTVL.

The chain has TRBV20-1 and TRBJ2-7; a possible D gene is TRBD1 (6 bases). Germline assignment: CDR1 DFQATT and CDR2 SNEGSKA (reference sequence). V dropped 6 bases and J dropped 0 bases, with 9 bases sitting between them. The CDR3 length is 12 residues. The CDR3 protein is CSAKGGSYEQYF. The CDR3 bases are TGCAGTGCCAAAGGGGGCTCCTACGAGCAGTACTTC.

This chain uses TRBV19 with TRBJ1-5, with 9 bases that match TRBD1. This CDR3 contains 16 residues. Germline CDR1 and CDR2: LNHDA and SQIVND (reference sequence). The V and J ends lost 5 bases and 3 bases, in that order; junction bases with no gene match: 8. The CDR3: CASSPFRDRDNQPQHF. In nucleotides, the CDR3 is TGTGCCAGTAGTCCTTTCCGGGACAGGGACAATCAGCCCCAGCATTTT.

The chain combines TRBV12-3 or TRBV12-4 with TRBJ2-7; the match to TRBD1 covers 9 bases. The CDR3 totals 16 residues. V lost 7 bases, J lost 3 bases, and 13 bases stayed unmatched. CDR3 sequence reads: CASTSMAGTGNYEQYF. The CDR3 nucleotides are TGTGCCAGCACCTCAATGGCCGGGACAGGGAACTACGAGCAGTACTTC.

The chain carries TRBV5-1 and TRBJ1-1; 10 bases map to TRBD1. V lost 6 bases to trimming and J lost 6 bases; unmatched junction nucleotides: 11. The CDR3 contains 15 residues. The V gene's germline CDR1 is SGHRS and CDR2 YFSETQ. The CDR3 nucleotides are TGCGCCAGCAAAAAGCCGACAGGGGGCTTCGCTGAAGCTTTCTTT. It is translated as CASKKPTGGFAEAFF.

This chain links TRBV6-1 with TRBJ2-3; TRBD2 matches 7 bases. Germline V lookup: CDR1 MNHNS, CDR2 SASEGT. V shed 6 bases and J 2 bases; nucleotides not matched to a gene: 17. This CDR3 spans 18 amino acids. The CDR3 here is CASRNNRIAGPDTDTQYF. DNA of the CDR3: TGTGCCAGCAGAAATAACCGGATAGCGGGTCCAGACACAGATACGCAGTATTTT.

The CDR3 nucleotides read TGTGCCAGCAGCGTAGCTACAGGCCTAGGGGCCTATGGCTACACCTTC. Protein sequence: CASSVATGLGAYGYTF. The chain carries TRBV9 and TRBJ1-2, with D perhaps matching TRBD1 (5 bases). Trimming removed 0 bases at V and 4 bases at J, with 16 bases between. Looked up from germline, CDR1 is SGDLS and CDR2 is YYNGEE. This CDR3 is built from 16 residues. Supplemented by reference TRBV9 and TRBJ1-2, the full variable domain reads DSGVTQTPKHLITATGQRVTLRCSPRSGDLSVYWYQQSLDQGLQFLIQYYNGEERAKGNILERFSAQQFPDLHSELNLSSLELGDSALYFCASSVATGLGAYGYTFGSGTRLTVV.

This clonotype was seen a few times. V and J are TRBV12-3 or TRBV12-4 and TRBJ2-3; tentatively, D is TRBD1 or TRBD2 (5 bases each). Trimming pared 0 bases from V and 0 bases from J, leaving 7 bases between. This CDR3 contains 15 residues. The CDR3 loop reads CASSLAGVSTDTQYF. CDR3 DNA sequence: TGTGCCAGCAGTTTAGCGGGGGTGAGCACAGATACGCAGTATTTT.

The V call is TRBV30, the J call TRBJ1-1, with D possibly TRBD1 on 5 matching bases. CDR3 length: 13 residues. CDR1 GTSNPN and CDR2 SVGIG come from the germline V gene (reference sequence). V gave up 5 bases and J gave up 1 base, with 11 bases separating them. CDR3 loop: CAWDDSQNTEAFF. CDR3 nucleotide sequence: TGTGCCTGGGATGACAGCCAGAACACTGAAGCTTTCTTT.

The chain is built from TRBV29-1 and TRBJ2-7; D possibly matches TRBD1 or TRBD2 (5 bases each). Trimming pared 7 bases from V and 0 bases from J, leaving 13 bases between. This CDR3 spans 13 amino acids. CDR1 SQVTM and CDR2 ANQGSEA come from the germline V gene. CDR3 nucleotide sequence: TGCAGCGCCCGGGACCCGAGCTCCTACGAGCAGTACTTC. It is translated as CSARDPSSYEQYF.

The chain has TRBV20-1 and TRBJ2-2; 9 nucleotides match TRBD1. This CDR3 region has 15 residues. Trimming cost V 0 bases and J 7 bases; bases outside gene matches: 6. CDR1 and CDR2 (germline): DFQATT, SNEGSKA (reference sequence). The CDR3 DNA is TGCAGTGCTAGAGAGCCGGGACAGGGTGGCGGGGAGCTGTTTTTT. Its protein is CSAREPGQGGGELFF.

DNA for the CDR3: TGTGCCAGCAGCTTAAAGACAGTCCACGAGCAGTACTTC. Translation gives CASSLKTVHEQYF. The V and J genes are TRBV7-9 and TRBJ2-7; a weak D match, TRBD1 (5 bases). Per germline, CDR1 SEHNR and CDR2 FQNEAQ (reference sequence). The CDR3 is 13 amino acids. Trimming shortened V by 2 bases and J by 5 bases, and 10 bases separated the two germline ends.

V gene TRBV4-1 combines with J gene TRBJ1-5, with D possibly being TRBD1 (5 bases). This CDR3 is 14 amino acids long. V dropped 2 bases and J dropped 4 bases, with 9 bases sitting between them. Germline V CDR1 and CDR2: MGHRA, YSYEKL. As DNA, the CDR3 is TGCGCCAGCAGCCAACCGACAGAAAATCAGCCCCAGCATTTT. Translated: CASSQPTENQPQHF.

This clonotype was seen only once. The V and J genes are TRBV11-2 and TRBJ2-1; D unresolved. The CDR3 contains 16 residues. Germline lookup yields CDR1 SGHAT and CDR2 FQNNGV. Trimming pared 0 bases from V and 0 bases from J, leaving 9 bases between. The CDR3 DNA is TGTGCCAGCAGCTTAGATTGGCGGAGCTCCTACAATGAGCAGTTCTTC. Translating gives CASSLDWRSSYNEQFF.

V is TRBV7-2 and J is TRBJ1-5; TRBD1 aligns across 7 bases. CDR1 is SGHTA, CDR2 FQGNSA, per germline. With 1 base clipped from V and 0 bases from J, the junction kept 3 bases outside the gene matches. This CDR3 has 16 amino acids. DNA of the CDR3: TGTGCCAGCAGCTTAGAGACAGGGAATAGCAATCAGCCCCAGCATTTT. It codes for CASSLETGNSNQPQHF.

This chain joins TRBV7-9 and TRBJ1-1, with 10 bases lining up with TRBD1. Germline V CDR1 and CDR2: SEHNR, FQNEAQ (reference sequence). Unmatched junction bases numbered 4, after V lost 6 bases and J lost 3 bases. CDR3 size: 14 residues. CDR3 in amino acids: CASRLGQGDTEAFF. The CDR3 nucleotides are TGTGCCAGCAGACTCGGACAGGGGGACACTGAAGCTTTCTTT.